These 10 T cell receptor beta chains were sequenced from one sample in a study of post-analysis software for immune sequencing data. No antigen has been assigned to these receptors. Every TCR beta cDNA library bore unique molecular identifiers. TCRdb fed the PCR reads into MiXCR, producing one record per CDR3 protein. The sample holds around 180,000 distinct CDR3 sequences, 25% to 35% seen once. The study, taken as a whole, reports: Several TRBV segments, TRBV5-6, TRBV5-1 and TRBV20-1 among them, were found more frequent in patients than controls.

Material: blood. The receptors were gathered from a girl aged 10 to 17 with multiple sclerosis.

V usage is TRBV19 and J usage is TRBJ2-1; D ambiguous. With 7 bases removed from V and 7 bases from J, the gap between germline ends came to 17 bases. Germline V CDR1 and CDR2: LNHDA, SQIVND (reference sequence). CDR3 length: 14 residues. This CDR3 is CASNIPWENNEQFF. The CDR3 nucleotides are TGTGCCAGTAACATACCCTGGGAAAATAATGAGCAGTTCTTC.

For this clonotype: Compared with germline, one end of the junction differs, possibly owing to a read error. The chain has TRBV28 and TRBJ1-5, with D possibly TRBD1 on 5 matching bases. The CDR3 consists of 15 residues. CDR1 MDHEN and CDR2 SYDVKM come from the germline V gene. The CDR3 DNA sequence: TGTGCCGGCAGTTCAAGGGACCGTCACAATCAGCCCCAGCATTTT. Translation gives CAGSSRDRHNQPQHF. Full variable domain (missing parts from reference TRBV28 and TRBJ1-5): DVKVTQSSRYLVKRTGEKVFLECVQDMDHENMFWYRQDPGLGLRLIYFSYDVKMKEKGDIPEGYSVSREKKERFSLILESASTNQTSMYLCAGSSRDRHNQPQHFGDGTRLSIL.

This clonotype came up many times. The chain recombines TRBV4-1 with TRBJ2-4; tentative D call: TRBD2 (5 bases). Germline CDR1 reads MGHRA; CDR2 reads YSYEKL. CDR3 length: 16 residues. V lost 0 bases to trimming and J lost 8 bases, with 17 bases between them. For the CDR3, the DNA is TGCGCCAGCAGCCAAGAGCGGGTTCTTGGAGGCGACATTCAGTACTTC. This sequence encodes CASSQERVLGGDIQYF.

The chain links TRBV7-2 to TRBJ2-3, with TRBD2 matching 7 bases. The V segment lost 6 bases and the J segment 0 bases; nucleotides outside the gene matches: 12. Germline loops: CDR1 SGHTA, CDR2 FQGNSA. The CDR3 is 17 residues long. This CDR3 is CASSPRRAGGSTDTQYF. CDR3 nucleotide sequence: TGTGCCAGCAGTCCACGGAGGGCCGGGGGGAGCACAGATACGCAGTATTTT.

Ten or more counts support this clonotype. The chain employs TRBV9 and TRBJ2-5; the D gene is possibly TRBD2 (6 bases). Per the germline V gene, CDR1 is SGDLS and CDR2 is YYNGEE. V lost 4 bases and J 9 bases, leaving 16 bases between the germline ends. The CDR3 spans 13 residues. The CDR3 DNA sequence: TGTGCCAGCAGCAAGGCCTTTGGAGGGCCCCAGTACTTC. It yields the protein CASSKAFGGPQYF. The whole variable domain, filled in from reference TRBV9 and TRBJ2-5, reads DSGVTQTPKHLITATGQRVTLRCSPRSGDLSVYWYQQSLDQGLQFLIQYYNGEERAKGNILERFSAQQFPDLHSELNLSSLELGDSALYFCASSKAFGGPQYFGPGTRLLVL.

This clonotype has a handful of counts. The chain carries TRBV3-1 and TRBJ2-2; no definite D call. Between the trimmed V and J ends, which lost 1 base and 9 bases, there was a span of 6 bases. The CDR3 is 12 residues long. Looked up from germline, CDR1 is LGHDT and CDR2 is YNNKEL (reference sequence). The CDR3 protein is CASSQGSRELFF. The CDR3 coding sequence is TGTGCCAGCAGCCAAGGATCTCGGGAGCTGTTTTTT.

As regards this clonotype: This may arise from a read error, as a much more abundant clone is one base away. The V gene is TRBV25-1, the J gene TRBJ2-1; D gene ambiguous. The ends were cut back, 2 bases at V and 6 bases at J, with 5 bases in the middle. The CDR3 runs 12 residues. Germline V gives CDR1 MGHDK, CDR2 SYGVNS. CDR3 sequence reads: CASSEGSNEQFF. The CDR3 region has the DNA TGTGCCAGCAGTGAAGGCAGCAATGAGCAGTTCTTC.

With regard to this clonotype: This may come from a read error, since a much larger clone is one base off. This chain's CDR3 is CASSYNRNYGYTF. The CDR3 region has the DNA TGTGCCAGCAGTTACAACAGAAACTATGGCTACACCTTC. The chain carries TRBV6-6 and TRBJ1-2; D is ambiguous. The CDR3 runs to 13 residues. Trimming took 2 bases from V and 2 from J, leaving 6 bases between them. Germline V gene sequence: CDR1 MNHNY, CDR2 SVGAGI (reference sequence).

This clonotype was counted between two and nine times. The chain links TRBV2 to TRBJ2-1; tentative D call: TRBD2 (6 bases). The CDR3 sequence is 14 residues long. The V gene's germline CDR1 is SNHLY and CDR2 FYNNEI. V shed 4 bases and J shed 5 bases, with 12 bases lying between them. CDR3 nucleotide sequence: TGTGCCAGCAGTGGACTAGACTTCCACAATGAGCAGTTCTTC. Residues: CASSGLDFHNEQFF. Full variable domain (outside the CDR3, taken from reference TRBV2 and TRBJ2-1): EPEVTQTPSHQVTQMGQEVILRCVPISNHLYFYWYRQILGQKVEFLVSFYNNEISEKSEIFDDQFSVERPDGSNFTLKIRSTKLEDSAMYFCASSGLDFHNEQFFGPGTRLTVL.

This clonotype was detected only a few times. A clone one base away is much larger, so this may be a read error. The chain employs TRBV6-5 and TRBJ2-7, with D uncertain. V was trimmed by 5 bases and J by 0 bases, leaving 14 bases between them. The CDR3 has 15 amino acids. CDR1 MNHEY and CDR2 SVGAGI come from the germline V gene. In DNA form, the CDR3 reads TGTGCCAGCAGTCCTACAGACGACCTCTCCTACGAGCAGTACTTC. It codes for CASSPTDDLSYEQYF.